This is a list of T cell receptor beta chains from one sample in a study of shared clonotypes between healthy human individuals. Method: immunoSEQ multiplex PCR; TCRdb's copy keeps in-frame clones and lacks some. The table has some 2 million clones, around 96% seen once. Sequencing input: naive CD8+ T cells sorted from blood. The source is a man aged 18 to 30 in good health. CDR3s include the opening cysteine and the closing phenylalanine or tryptophan. The order of the fields is clone size, D gene, J gene, V gene, CDR3 DNA, CDR3 protein. A D gene is named only where the DNA matches it firmly. Rows give clone size only sometimes, using once, few, many, or a class for an expanded clone.

size: -
D: -
J: TRBJ1-1
V: TRBV9
DNA: TGTGCCAGCAGCGTTGGCCCTGAACCCACTGAAGCTTTCTTT
CDR3: CASSVGPEPTEAFF

size: -
D: TRBD2
J: TRBJ2-7
V: TRBV27
DNA: TGTGCCAGCAGTCACGCGGGAGCCAGATCCTACGAGCAGTACTTC
CDR3: CASSHAGARSYEQYF

size: -
D: -
J: TRBJ2-1
V: TRBV5-1
DNA: TGCGCCAGCAGCGGAGGACAGATAGAGCAGTTCTTC
CDR3: CASSGGQIEQFF

size: few
D: -
J: TRBJ1-2
V: TRBV11-2
DNA: TGTGCCAGCAGCTTATATTCGGGCTACACCTTC
CDR3: CASSLYSGYTF

size: -
D: TRBD2
J: TRBJ2-2
V: TRBV9
DNA: TGTGCCAGCAGCGGACTAGCGGAGTACACCGGGGAGCTGTTTTTT
CDR3: CASSGLAEYTGELFF

size: -
D: -
J: TRBJ1-1
V: TRBV5-5
DNA: TGTGCCAGCAGCTTGGGCGTCGGGGGATTAATGAACACTGAAGCTTTCTTT
CDR3: CASSLGVGGLMNTEAFF

size: -
D: -
J: TRBJ1-3
V: TRBV19
DNA: TGTGCCAGTAGTATGGGCAGCGGCTCTGGAAACACCATATATTTT
CDR3: CASSMGSGSGNTIYF

size: -
D: -
J: TRBJ1-5
V: TRBV27
DNA: TGTGCCAGCAGCCTGGGAACCACCGGTGGGCAGCCCCAGCATTTT
CDR3: CASSLGTTGGQPQHF

size: -
D: -
J: TRBJ1-1
V: TRBV4-1
DNA: TGCGCCAGCAGCATCCCCGGGACAAATGAAGCTTTCTTT
CDR3: CASSIPGTNEAFF

size: -
D: -
J: TRBJ1-6
V: TRBV10-3
DNA: TGTGCCATCAGTGATCCGGCCGCTAATTCACCCCTCCACTTT
CDR3: CAISDPAANSPLHF

size: once
D: TRBD2
J: TRBJ2-3
V: TRBV7-8
DNA: TGTGCCAGCAGCAGCACCCTAGCGGGAGAGGTGGATACGCAGTATTTT
CDR3: CASSSTLAGEVDTQYF

size: once
D: TRBD2
J: TRBJ2-1
V: TRBV4-1
DNA: TGCGCCAGCAGCCAAGTAGCGGGAGGGTACAATGAGCAGTTCTTC
CDR3: CASSQVAGGYNEQFF

size: -
D: TRBD2
J: TRBJ2-2
V: TRBV6-5
DNA: TGTGCCAGCAGTTACGAAGGGAGCGGGAGGGGGGAGCTGTTTTTT
CDR3: CASSYEGSGRGELFF

size: -
D: -
J: TRBJ1-4
V: TRBV5-6
DNA: TGTGCCAGCAGTTTTTCGACCTTCTCTGAAAAACTGTTTTTT
CDR3: CASSFSTFSEKLFF

size: -
D: TRBD1
J: TRBJ2-7
V: TRBV7-9
DNA: TGTGCCAGCAGTTCGGGACAGGGGGCGTCGTACGAGCAGTACTTC
CDR3: CASSSGQGASYEQYF

size: -
D: TRBD1
J: TRBJ1-3
V: TRBV9
DNA: TGTGCCAGCCGTGGACAGGGCCCTGGAAACACCATATATTTT
CDR3: CASRGQGPGNTIYF

size: -
D: -
J: TRBJ2-1
V: TRBV5-1
DNA: TGCGCCAGCAGCTTGCTTACGGTCTCCTACAATGAGCAGTTCTTC
CDR3: CASSLLTVSYNEQFF

size: -
D: -
J: TRBJ1-1
V: TRBV7-2
DNA: TGTGCCAGCAGCATACAGGTGACGAACACTGAAGCTTTCTTT
CDR3: CASSIQVTNTEAFF

size: -
D: TRBD1
J: TRBJ1-5
V: TRBV5-8
DNA: TGTGCCAGCAGCTCGGGACAGGGACAGGGGGTACCCCAGCATTTT
CDR3: CASSSGQGQGVPQHF